The table lists the clone carrying this TCR beta chain with many counts. Its antigen is not identified. V was pared by 2 bases and J by 5 bases, with 8 bases of the junction left unmatched. The V gene's germline CDR1 is SGHTA and CDR2 FQGNSA. CDR3 length: 16 residues. Each CDR3 protein gets one entry after TCRdb re-called the PCR reads with MiXCR. The sample shows tens of thousands of distinct CDR3 sequences, approximately 17% of them seen only once. The data stem from a study of molecular identifiers for immune sequencing clone quantification. Study-level points and caveats: Clones above 20 RNA copies contained over 98% of effector molecules but under 1% of naive ones.

Sequencing input: naive CD8+ T cells from blood, with Jurkat cell RNA spiked in. The subset was: FACS-sorted CD8+CD4-CCR7+CD45RA+ naive T cells. The J gene is TRBJ2-5, the V gene TRBV7-2, with 10 bases aligning to TRBD2. The TCR sequence derives from a human donor in good health. Some libraries in this study had Jurkat cell RNA spiked in. The CDR3 is CASSLRAGLAWETQYF. CDR3 sequence (DNA): TGTGCCAGCAGCTTACGTGCGGGACTAGCGTGGGAGACCCAGTACTTC.